A selection of T cell receptor beta chains follows, all from one sample in a study of cytomegalovirus exposure and HLA in healthy donors. The protocol was immunoSEQ multiplex PCR, while the TCRdb copy is restricted to in-frame clones and leaves out a portion. The sample lists about 71,000 clones; around 70% were seen once. The sequenced sample was PBMCs. These receptors were obtained from a woman in her 50s in good health and CMV-seropositive. The CDR3 runs from the conserved cysteine through the conserved F or W. Each record gives: clone size, D gene, J gene, V gene, CDR3 protein, CDR3 DNA. A D gene is named only where the DNA matches it firmly. Clone size is not always given. Where it is, it says once, few, many or a class for expanded clones.

clone size: .; D gene: .; J gene: TRBJ1-1; V gene: TRBV27; CDR3 protein: CASSPHRTESEAFF; CDR3 DNA: TGTGCCAGCAGTCCCCATAGGACAGAGAGTGAAGCTTTCTTT
clone size: .; D gene: .; J gene: TRBJ1-4; V gene: TRBV5-1; CDR3 protein: CASSLGQGNEKLFF; CDR3 DNA: TGCGCCAGCAGCTTGGGCCAGGGTAATGAAAAACTGTTTTTT
clone size: .; D gene: .; J gene: TRBJ1-1; V gene: TRBV4-3; CDR3 protein: CASSLYRNTEAFF; CDR3 DNA: TGCGCCAGCAGCCTCTACAGGAACACTGAAGCTTTCTTT
clone size: .; D gene: TRBD2; J gene: TRBJ2-5; V gene: TRBV4-2; CDR3 protein: CASSQDTSGGYQETQYF; CDR3 DNA: TGTGCCAGCAGCCAAGATACTAGCGGGGGGTACCAAGAGACCCAGTACTTC
clone size: few; D gene: TRBD1; J gene: TRBJ1-5; V gene: TRBV7-2; CDR3 protein: CASSYRQGADQPQHF; CDR3 DNA: TGTGCCAGCAGCTACCGACAGGGGGCCGATCAGCCCCAGCATTTT
clone size: .; D gene: TRBD1; J gene: TRBJ1-4; V gene: TRBV30; CDR3 protein: CAWSRTGAGEKLFF; CDR3 DNA: TGTGCCTGGAGCCGGACAGGGGCGGGCGAAAAACTGTTTTTT
clone size: .; D gene: TRBD2; J gene: TRBJ2-5; V gene: TRBV6-5; CDR3 protein: CASGPGLAEETQYF; CDR3 DNA: TGTGCCAGCGGACCGGGACTAGCGGAAGAGACCCAGTACTTC
clone size: few; D gene: .; J gene: TRBJ2-3; V gene: TRBV4-3; CDR3 protein: CASSQDLQGRDTQYF; CDR3 DNA: TGCGCCAGCAGCCAAGATCTGCAGGGCCGGGATACGCAGTATTTT
clone size: .; D gene: TRBD1; J gene: TRBJ2-7; V gene: TRBV30; CDR3 protein: CAWSVQDRALYEQYF; CDR3 DNA: TGTGCCTGGAGTGTACAGGACAGGGCCCTCTACGAGCAGTACTTC
clone size: few; D gene: .; J gene: TRBJ1-1; V gene: TRBV19; CDR3 protein: CASSIGVNRREAFF; CDR3 DNA: TGTGCCAGTAGTATAGGGGTAAACAGAAGGGAAGCTTTCTTT
clone size: .; D gene: .; J gene: TRBJ1-6; V gene: TRBV6-1; CDR3 protein: CASSEDGSSYNSPLHF; CDR3 DNA: TGTGCCAGCAGTGAAGACGGGAGCTCCTATAATTCACCCCTCCACTTT
clone size: .; D gene: TRBD2; J gene: TRBJ2-5; V gene: TRBV5-1; CDR3 protein: CASSLGTSGGGQETQYF; CDR3 DNA: TGCGCCAGCAGCTTGGGGACTAGCGGGGGGGGCCAAGAGACCCAGTACTTC
clone size: few; D gene: TRBD2; J gene: TRBJ2-7; V gene: TRBV10-1; CDR3 protein: CASSGGSGRTYEQYF; CDR3 DNA: TGCGCCAGCAGTGGAGGTAGCGGGAGGACCTACGAGCAGTACTTC
clone size: few; D gene: TRBD1; J gene: TRBJ2-7; V gene: TRBV28; CDR3 protein: CASSLPGQGARWQYF; CDR3 DNA: TGTGCCAGCAGTTTACCCGGACAGGGGGCACGTTGGCAGTACTTC
clone size: .; D gene: TRBD2; J gene: TRBJ2-1; V gene: TRBV7-2; CDR3 protein: CASSLRGSGSKSEQFF; CDR3 DNA: TGTGCCAGCAGCCTCCGGGGTAGCGGGAGTAAGAGTGAGCAGTTCTTC
clone size: .; D gene: .; J gene: TRBJ2-4; V gene: TRBV28; CDR3 protein: CASSEPTESKNIQYF; CDR3 DNA: TGTGCCAGCAGTGAACCGACTGAATCCAAAAACATTCAGTACTTC
clone size: .; D gene: .; J gene: TRBJ1-3; V gene: TRBV7-9; CDR3 protein: CASSRIGNTIYF; CDR3 DNA: TGTGCCAGCAGCCGTATCGGAAACACCATATATTTT
clone size: .; D gene: TRBD2; J gene: TRBJ2-5; V gene: TRBV28; CDR3 protein: CASSLNGLADQETQYF; CDR3 DNA: TGTGCCAGCAGTTTAAATGGACTAGCGGACCAAGAGACCCAGTACTTC
clone size: .; D gene: .; J gene: TRBJ2-4; V gene: TRBV7-2; CDR3 protein: CASSFGGENIQYF; CDR3 DNA: TGTGCCAGCAGCTTTGGAGGAGAAAACATTCAGTACTTC
clone size: .; D gene: .; J gene: TRBJ1-4; V gene: TRBV28; CDR3 protein: CASSLTHRGVIVHYNEKLFF; CDR3 DNA: TGTGCCAGCAGTTTAACCCACCGGGGTGTTATCGTTCACTATAATGAAAAACTGTTTTTT
clone size: few; D gene: .; J gene: TRBJ1-2; V gene: TRBV11-1; CDR3 protein: CASSSRLGYTF; CDR3 DNA: TGTGCCAGCAGCTCGAGGCTGGGCTACACCTTC
clone size: .; D gene: .; J gene: TRBJ2-3; V gene: TRBV16; CDR3 protein: CASSPLSGLRTDTQYF; CDR3 DNA: TGTGCCAGCAGCCCCCTCAGCGGGCTACGCACAGATACGCAGTATTTT
clone size: .; D gene: TRBD2; J gene: TRBJ2-5; V gene: TRBV14; CDR3 protein: CASSQTSGQETQYF; CDR3 DNA: TGTGCCAGCAGTCAGACTAGCGGACAAGAGACCCAGTACTTC
clone size: .; D gene: .; J gene: TRBJ2-3; V gene: TRBV28; CDR3 protein: CASIQGDTQYF; CDR3 DNA: TGTGCCAGCATACAGGGAGATACGCAGTATTTT
clone size: .; D gene: TRBD1; J gene: TRBJ2-2; V gene: TRBV7-3; CDR3 protein: CASSLGTGSGELFF; CDR3 DNA: TGTGCCAGCAGCTTAGGGACAGGGTCCGGGGAGCTGTTTTTT
clone size: .; D gene: .; J gene: TRBJ2-7; V gene: TRBV5-5; CDR3 protein: CASSLVAEFGREQYF; CDR3 DNA: TGTGCCAGCAGCTTGGTCGCGGAGTTTGGTCGAGAGCAGTACTTC
clone size: .; D gene: .; J gene: TRBJ1-1; V gene: TRBV30; CDR3 protein: CAHKVDSTEAFF; CDR3 DNA: TGTGCCCACAAGGTGGACAGCACTGAAGCTTTCTTT
clone size: .; D gene: TRBD2; J gene: TRBJ2-7; V gene: TRBV5-4; CDR3 protein: CASSSGLATYEQYF; CDR3 DNA: TGTGCCAGCAGCTCCGGACTAGCCACCTACGAGCAGTACTTC
clone size: .; D gene: TRBD2; J gene: TRBJ2-3; V gene: TRBV28; CDR3 protein: CASSLHALAGGTDTQYF; CDR3 DNA: TGTGCCAGCAGTCTCCATGCCCTAGCGGGGGGGACAGATACGCAGTATTTT
clone size: .; D gene: .; J gene: TRBJ2-5; V gene: TRBV19; CDR3 protein: CASSTGVFLTETQYF; CDR3 DNA: TGTGCCAGTAGTACCGGGGTTTTTCTTACAGAGACCCAGTACTTC
clone size: .; D gene: .; J gene: TRBJ2-7; V gene: TRBV9; CDR3 protein: CASSVAPWPPGSYEQYF; CDR3 DNA: TGTGCCAGCAGCGTAGCCCCCTGGCCACCAGGGTCCTACGAGCAGTACTTC
clone size: few; D gene: TRBD1; J gene: TRBJ1-1; V gene: TRBV7-9; CDR3 protein: CASNDGQENTEAFF; CDR3 DNA: TGTGCCAGCAACGACGGACAGGAGAACACTGAAGCTTTCTTT
clone size: .; D gene: .; J gene: TRBJ1-5; V gene: TRBV30; CDR3 protein: CAYSTGLGQPQHF; CDR3 DNA: TGTGCCTACTCAACAGGGTTGGGTCAGCCCCAGCATTTT
clone size: .; D gene: .; J gene: TRBJ2-7; V gene: TRBV15; CDR3 protein: CATSSGDKRPTYEQYF; CDR3 DNA: TGTGCCACCAGCAGTGGGGACAAACGACCGACCTACGAGCAGTACTTC
clone size: .; D gene: .; J gene: TRBJ2-7; V gene: TRBV6-1; CDR3 protein: CAALSREIFGEQYF; CDR3 DNA: TGTGCGGCCTTGAGTCGGGAGATCTTCGGGGAGCAGTACTTC
clone size: once; D gene: .; J gene: TRBJ2-1; V gene: TRBV4-1; CDR3 protein: CASSQGLSSYNEQFF; CDR3 DNA: TGCGCCAGCAGCCAGGGACTTAGCTCCTACAATGAGCAGTTCTTC
clone size: few; D gene: TRBD2; J gene: TRBJ2-3; V gene: TRBV9; CDR3 protein: CASSPNDGRRADTQYF; CDR3 DNA: TGTGCCAGCAGCCCAAATGACGGGAGGAGGGCAGATACGCAGTATTTT
clone size: .; D gene: .; J gene: TRBJ2-7; V gene: TRBV6-6; CDR3 protein: CASSLGGTYEQYF; CDR3 DNA: TGTGCCAGCAGCCTCGGGGGAACCTACGAGCAGTACTTC
clone size: .; D gene: .; J gene: TRBJ1-2; V gene: TRBV14; CDR3 protein: CASSLELGQISGYTF; CDR3 DNA: TGTGCCAGCAGCCTAGAACTAGGACAGATCTCTGGCTACACCTTC
clone size: .; D gene: TRBD2; J gene: TRBJ2-1; V gene: TRBV28; CDR3 protein: CATAGTSGRDEQFF; CDR3 DNA: TGTGCCACCGCTGGGACTAGCGGGAGAGATGAGCAGTTCTTC
clone size: few; D gene: .; J gene: TRBJ2-7; V gene: TRBV4-3; CDR3 protein: CASSQGMDIPYEQYF; CDR3 DNA: TGCGCCAGCAGCCAAGGTATGGACATACCATACGAGCAGTACTTC
clone size: .; D gene: .; J gene: TRBJ2-5; V gene: TRBV27; CDR3 protein: CASRRASRETQYF; CDR3 DNA: TGTGCCAGCCGGAGGGCTAGCAGGGAGACCCAGTACTTC
clone size: .; D gene: TRBD1; J gene: TRBJ1-1; V gene: TRBV7-2; CDR3 protein: CASSPQDRLEAFF; CDR3 DNA: TGTGCCAGCAGCCCACAGGACAGGTTAGAAGCTTTCTTT
clone size: .; D gene: TRBD2; J gene: TRBJ2-2; V gene: TRBV28; CDR3 protein: CASSPGRTSGATGELFF; CDR3 DNA: TGTGCCAGCAGTCCAGGCCGGACTAGCGGCGCCACCGGGGAGCTGTTTTTT
clone size: .; D gene: TRBD1; J gene: TRBJ2-2; V gene: TRBV10-3; CDR3 protein: CALREGQGNTGELFF; CDR3 DNA: TGTGCCCTTAGAGAGGGACAGGGCAACACCGGGGAGCTGTTTTTT
clone size: .; D gene: .; J gene: TRBJ2-3; V gene: TRBV11-2; CDR3 protein: CASSFLASDTQYF; CDR3 DNA: TGTGCCAGCAGCTTCCTAGCATCAGATACGCAGTATTTT
clone size: .; D gene: .; J gene: TRBJ1-1; V gene: TRBV18; CDR3 protein: CASSPRLAGDTNTEAFF; CDR3 DNA: TGTGCCAGCTCACCACGCTTAGCCGGGGACACGAACACTGAAGCTTTCTTT
clone size: few; D gene: .; J gene: TRBJ2-5; V gene: TRBV13; CDR3 protein: CASSLGRDGETQYF; CDR3 DNA: TGTGCCAGCAGCTTAGGCCGGGATGGAGAGACCCAGTACTTC
clone size: .; D gene: .; J gene: TRBJ1-3; V gene: TRBV28; CDR3 protein: CASSFGVLEGQYF; CDR3 DNA: TGTGCCAGCAGTTTCGGCGTCCTTGAAGGACAGTATTTT
clone size: .; D gene: TRBD2; J gene: TRBJ2-7; V gene: TRBV4-3; CDR3 protein: CASRPTLAGVYEQYF; CDR3 DNA: TGCGCCAGCAGACCTACCCTAGCGGGAGTGTACGAGCAGTACTTC
clone size: .; D gene: TRBD1; J gene: TRBJ1-2; V gene: TRBV6-5; CDR3 protein: CASRSGTGVYGYTF; CDR3 DNA: TGTGCCAGCAGATCCGGGACAGGGGTGTATGGCTACACCTTC
clone size: once; D gene: TRBD2; J gene: TRBJ2-3; V gene: TRBV7-2; CDR3 protein: CASSHPLAGVDTQYF; CDR3 DNA: TGTGCCAGCAGCCATCCACTAGCGGGCGTCGATACGCAGTATTTT
clone size: .; D gene: .; J gene: TRBJ2-3; V gene: TRBV4-3; CDR3 protein: CASSPWTGRGDTQYF; CDR3 DNA: TGCGCCAGCAGCCCCTGGACTGGCCGCGGGGATACGCAGTATTTT
clone size: .; D gene: .; J gene: TRBJ2-3; V gene: TRBV27; CDR3 protein: CASSPSTDTQYF; CDR3 DNA: TGTGCCAGCAGCCCTAGCACAGATACGCAGTATTTT
clone size: .; D gene: .; J gene: TRBJ2-3; V gene: TRBV5-1; CDR3 protein: CASSQQVSTDTQYF; CDR3 DNA: TGCGCCAGCAGCCAACAAGTCAGCACAGATACGCAGTATTTT
clone size: .; D gene: TRBD2; J gene: TRBJ2-7; V gene: TRBV9; CDR3 protein: CASSTGGSSYEQYF; CDR3 DNA: TGTGCCAGCAGCACCGGGGGGAGCTCCTACGAGCAGTACTTC
clone size: .; D gene: .; J gene: TRBJ2-3; V gene: TRBV6-5; CDR3 protein: CASSYSGGIGADTQYF; CDR3 DNA: TGTGCCAGCAGTTACTCGGGGGGTATCGGGGCAGATACGCAGTATTTT